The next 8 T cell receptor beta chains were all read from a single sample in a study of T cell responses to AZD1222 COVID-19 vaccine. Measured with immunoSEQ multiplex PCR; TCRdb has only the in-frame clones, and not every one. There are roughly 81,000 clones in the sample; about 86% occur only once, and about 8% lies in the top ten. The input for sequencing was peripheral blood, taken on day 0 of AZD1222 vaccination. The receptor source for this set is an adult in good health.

In DNA, the CDR3 is TGTGCCAGCAGCACTGACCGGGACAGACGAAATTCACCCCTCCACTTT. This gives the protein CASSTDRDRRNSPLHF. The chain couples TRBV11-1 to TRBJ1-6, with 7 bases matching TRBD1. Losses at the gene ends were 5 bases for V and 7 bases for J; bases not matched to a gene: 11. Germline V gene sequence: CDR1 SGHAT, CDR2 FQDESV (reference sequence). The CDR3 contains 16 residues.

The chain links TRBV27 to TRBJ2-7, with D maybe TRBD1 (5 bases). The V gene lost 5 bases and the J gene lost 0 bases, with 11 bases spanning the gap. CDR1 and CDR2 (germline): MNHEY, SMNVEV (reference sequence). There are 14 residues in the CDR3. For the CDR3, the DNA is TGTGCCAGCAGTCAAGGGGCTTTCTCCTACGAGCAGTACTTC. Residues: CASSQGAFSYEQYF.

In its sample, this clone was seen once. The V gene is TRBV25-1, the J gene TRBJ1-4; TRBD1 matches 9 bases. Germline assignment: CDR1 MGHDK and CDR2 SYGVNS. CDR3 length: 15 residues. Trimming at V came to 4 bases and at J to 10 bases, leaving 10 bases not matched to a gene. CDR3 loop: CASSVPGQGGGKLFF. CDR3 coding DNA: TGTGCCAGCAGTGTCCCGGGACAGGGAGGTGGAAAACTGTTTTTT. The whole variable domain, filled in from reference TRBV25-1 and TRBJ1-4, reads EADIYQTPRYLVIGTGKKITLECSQTMGHDKMYWYQQDPGMELHLIHYSYGVNSTEKGDLSSESTVSRIRTEHFPLTLESARPSHTSQYLCASSVPGQGGGKLFFGSGTQLSVL.

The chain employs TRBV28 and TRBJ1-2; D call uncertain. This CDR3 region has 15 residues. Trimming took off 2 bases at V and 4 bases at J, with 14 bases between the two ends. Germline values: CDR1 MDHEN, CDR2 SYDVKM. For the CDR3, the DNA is TGTGCCAGCAGTTTAATGTTCGGGGATGGCTATGGCTACACCTTC. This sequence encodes CASSLMFGDGYGYTF.

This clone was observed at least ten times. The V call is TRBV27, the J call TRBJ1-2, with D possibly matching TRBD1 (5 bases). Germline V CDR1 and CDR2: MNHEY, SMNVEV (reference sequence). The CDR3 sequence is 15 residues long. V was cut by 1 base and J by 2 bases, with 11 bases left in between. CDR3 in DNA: TGTGCCAGCAGTTTATTAGGACACCGGAACTATGGCTACACCTTC. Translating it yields CASSLLGHRNYGYTF.

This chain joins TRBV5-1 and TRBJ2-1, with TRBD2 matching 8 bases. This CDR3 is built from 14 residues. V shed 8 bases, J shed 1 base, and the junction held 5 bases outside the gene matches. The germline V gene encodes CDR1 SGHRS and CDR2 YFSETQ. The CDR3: CASTQRESYNEQFF. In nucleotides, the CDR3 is TGCGCCAGTACCCAGCGGGAGTCCTACAATGAGCAGTTCTTC.

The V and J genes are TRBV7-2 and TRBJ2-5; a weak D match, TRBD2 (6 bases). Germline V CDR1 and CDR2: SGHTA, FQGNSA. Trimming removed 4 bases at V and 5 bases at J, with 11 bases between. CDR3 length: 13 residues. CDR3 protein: CASSSLRGETQYF. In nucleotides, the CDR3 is TGTGCCAGCAGCTCCCTTCGGGGGGAGACCCAGTACTTC. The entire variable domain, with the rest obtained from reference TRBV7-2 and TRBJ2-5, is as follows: GAGVSQSPSNKVTEKGKDVELRCDPISGHTALYWYRQSLGQGLEFLIYFQGNSAPDKSGLPSDRFSAERTGGSVSTLTIQRTQQEDSAVYLCASSSLRGETQYFGPGTRLLVL.

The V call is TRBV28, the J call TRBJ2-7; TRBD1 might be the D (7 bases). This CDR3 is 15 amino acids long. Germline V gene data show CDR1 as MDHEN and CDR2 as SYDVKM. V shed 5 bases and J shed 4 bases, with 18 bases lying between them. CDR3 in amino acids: CASSPRTGGTYEQYF. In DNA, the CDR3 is TGTGCCAGCAGTCCCCGGACAGGTGGGACTTACGAGCAGTACTTC.